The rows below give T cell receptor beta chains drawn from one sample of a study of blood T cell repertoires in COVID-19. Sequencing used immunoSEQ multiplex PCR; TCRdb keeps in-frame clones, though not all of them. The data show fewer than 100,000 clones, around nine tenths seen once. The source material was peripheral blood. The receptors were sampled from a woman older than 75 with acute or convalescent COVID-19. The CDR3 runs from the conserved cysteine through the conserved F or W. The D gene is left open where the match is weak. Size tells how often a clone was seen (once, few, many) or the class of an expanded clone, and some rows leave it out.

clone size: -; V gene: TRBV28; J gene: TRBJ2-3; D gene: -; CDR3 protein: CASSPGGKSTDTQYF; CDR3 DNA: TGTGCCAGCAGCCCTGGAGGGAAGAGCACAGATACGCAGTATTTT
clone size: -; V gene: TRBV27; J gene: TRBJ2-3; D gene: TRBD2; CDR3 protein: CASRRAGGPPDTQYF; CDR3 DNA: TGTGCCAGCAGGCGAGCGGGGGGGCCCCCAGATACGCAGTATTTT
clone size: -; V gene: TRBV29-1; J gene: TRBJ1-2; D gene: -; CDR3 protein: CSVIQENSRGYTF; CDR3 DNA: TGCAGCGTGATACAGGAAAATAGTCGTGGCTACACCTTC
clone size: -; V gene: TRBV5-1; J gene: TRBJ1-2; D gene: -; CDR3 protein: CASSLSPLNYGYTF; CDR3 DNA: TGCGCCAGCAGCTTGTCCCCCCTTAACTATGGCTACACCTTC
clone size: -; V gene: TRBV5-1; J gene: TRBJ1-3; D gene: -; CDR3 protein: CASSLNGGRAGNTIYF; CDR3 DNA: TGCGCCAGCAGCTTGAACGGGGGTCGGGCTGGAAACACCATATATTTT
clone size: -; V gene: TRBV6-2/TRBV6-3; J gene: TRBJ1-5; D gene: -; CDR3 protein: CASSYSHPNQPQHF; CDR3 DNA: TGTGCCAGCAGTTATTCACACCCGAATCAGCCCCAGCATTTT
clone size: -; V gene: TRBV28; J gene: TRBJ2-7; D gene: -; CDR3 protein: CASVVGGRDEQYF; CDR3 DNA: TGTGCCAGCGTAGTTGGGGGCAGAGACGAGCAGTACTTC
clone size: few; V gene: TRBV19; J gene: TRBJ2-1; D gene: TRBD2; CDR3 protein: CASTSGGWNEQFF; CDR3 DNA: TGTGCCAGTACCTCCGGGGGGTGGAATGAGCAGTTCTTC
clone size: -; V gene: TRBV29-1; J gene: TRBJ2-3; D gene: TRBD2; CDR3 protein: CSVPGLAGGPVDTQYF; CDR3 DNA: TGCAGCGTCCCGGGACTAGCGGGGGGGCCGGTAGATACGCAGTATTTT
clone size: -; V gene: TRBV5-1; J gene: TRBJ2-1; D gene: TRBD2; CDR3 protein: CASSPPGLAQRGNEQFF; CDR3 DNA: TGCGCCAGCAGCCCCCCGGGACTAGCACAAAGGGGCAATGAGCAGTTCTTC
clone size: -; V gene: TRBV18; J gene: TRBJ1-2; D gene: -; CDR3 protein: CASSPALYRPTNYGYTF; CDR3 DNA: TGTGCCAGCTCACCGGCCTTATACAGGCCCACTAACTATGGCTACACCTTC
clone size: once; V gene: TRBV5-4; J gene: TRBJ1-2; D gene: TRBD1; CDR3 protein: CASSRDRAGYTF; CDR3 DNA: TGTGCCAGCAGCCGGGACAGGGCCGGCTACACCTTC
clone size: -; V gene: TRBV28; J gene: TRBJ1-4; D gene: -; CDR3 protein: CASSFPGATNEKLFF; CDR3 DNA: TGTGCCAGCAGTTTTCCAGGGGCAACTAATGAAAAACTGTTTTTT
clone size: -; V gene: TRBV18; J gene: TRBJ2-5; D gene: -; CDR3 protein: CASSPQSRETQYF; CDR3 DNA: TGTGCCAGCTCACCACAGTCCAGGGAGACCCAGTACTTC
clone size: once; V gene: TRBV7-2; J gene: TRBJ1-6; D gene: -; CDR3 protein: CASSPRQVMTNSPLHF; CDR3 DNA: TGTGCCAGCAGCCCCCGACAGGTGATGACTAATTCACCCCTCCACTTT
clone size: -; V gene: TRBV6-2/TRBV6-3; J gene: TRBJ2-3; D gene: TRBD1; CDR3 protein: CASSWAPGGARVADTQYF; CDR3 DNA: TGTGCCAGCAGTTGGGCCCCAGGGGGCGCGAGGGTAGCAGATACGCAGTATTTT
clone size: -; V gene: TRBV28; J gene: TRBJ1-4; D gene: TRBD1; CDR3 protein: CASSLFQGANEKLFF; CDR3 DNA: TGTGCCAGCAGTTTATTTCAGGGGGCTAATGAAAAACTGTTTTTT
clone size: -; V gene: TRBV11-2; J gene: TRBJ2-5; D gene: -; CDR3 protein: CASSLDMAGETQYF; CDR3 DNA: TGTGCCAGCAGCTTAGATATGGCAGGGGAGACCCAGTACTTC
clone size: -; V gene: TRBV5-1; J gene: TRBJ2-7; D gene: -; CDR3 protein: CASNQGGLFFLIYEQYF; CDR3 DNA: TGCGCCAGCAATCAGGGAGGCCTTTTTTTCCTAATCTACGAGCAGTACTTC
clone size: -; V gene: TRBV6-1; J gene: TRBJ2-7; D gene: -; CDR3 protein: CASSELQGYEQYF; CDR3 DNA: TGTGCCAGCAGTGAACTACAGGGCTACGAGCAGTACTTC
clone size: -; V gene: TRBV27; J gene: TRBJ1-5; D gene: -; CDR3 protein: CASSLEINQPQHF; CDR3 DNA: TGTGCCAGCAGTTTAGAGATTAATCAGCCCCAGCATTTT
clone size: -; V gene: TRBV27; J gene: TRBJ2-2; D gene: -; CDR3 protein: CASSSQDSLLNTGELFF; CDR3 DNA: TGTGCCAGCAGTTCACAGGATTCTCTTTTGAACACCGGGGAGCTGTTTTTT
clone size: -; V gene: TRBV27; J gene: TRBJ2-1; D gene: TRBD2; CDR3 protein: CASSSTRGDEQFF; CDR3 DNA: TGTGCCAGCAGTTCAACCCGGGGGGATGAGCAGTTCTTC
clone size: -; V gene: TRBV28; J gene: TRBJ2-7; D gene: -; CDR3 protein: CASSLSGLTYEQYF; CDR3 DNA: TGTGCCAGCAGTTTATCCGGACTCACCTACGAGCAGTACTTC
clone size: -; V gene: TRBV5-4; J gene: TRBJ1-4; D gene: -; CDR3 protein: CASRVYGGTNEKLFF; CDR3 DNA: TGTGCCAGCAGAGTTTACGGGGGAACTAATGAAAAACTGTTTTTT
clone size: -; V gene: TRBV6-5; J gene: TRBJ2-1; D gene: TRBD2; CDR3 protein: CASRQGRGSNEQFF; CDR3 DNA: TGTGCCAGCAGGCAGGGTCGCGGGAGCAATGAGCAGTTCTTC
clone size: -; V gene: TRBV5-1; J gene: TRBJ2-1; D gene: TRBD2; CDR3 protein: CASSSSFGLAGALSYNEQFF; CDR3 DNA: TGCGCCAGCAGCTCCTCCTTTGGGCTAGCGGGAGCTCTATCCTACAATGAGCAGTTCTTC
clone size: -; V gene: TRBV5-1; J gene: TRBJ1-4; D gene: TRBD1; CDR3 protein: CASSAGVRDRHEKLFF; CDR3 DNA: TGCGCCAGCAGCGCGGGCGTCCGGGACAGACATGAAAAACTGTTTTTT
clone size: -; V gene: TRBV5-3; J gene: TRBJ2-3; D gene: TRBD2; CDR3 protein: CARSILAVPTDTQYF; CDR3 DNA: TGTGCCAGAAGCATACTAGCGGTTCCCACAGATACGCAGTATTTT
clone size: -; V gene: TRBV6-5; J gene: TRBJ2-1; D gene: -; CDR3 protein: CASSYGKEQFF; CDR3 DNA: TGTGCCAGCAGTTACGGCAAGGAGCAGTTCTTC
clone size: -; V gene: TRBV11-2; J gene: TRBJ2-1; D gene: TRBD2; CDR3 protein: CASSLAGGLVVNEQFF; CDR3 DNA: TGTGCCAGCAGTCTCGCGGGGGGCCTTGTGGTCAATGAGCAGTTCTTC
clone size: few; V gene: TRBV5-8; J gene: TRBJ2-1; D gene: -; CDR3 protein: CASSLTSNEQFF; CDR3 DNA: TGTGCCAGCAGCTTGACTAGCAATGAGCAGTTCTTC
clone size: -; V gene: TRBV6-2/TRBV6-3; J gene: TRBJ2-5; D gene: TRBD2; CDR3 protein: CASSYWSSGEETQYF; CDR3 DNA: TGTGCCAGCAGTTACTGGTCTAGCGGGGAAGAGACCCAGTACTTC
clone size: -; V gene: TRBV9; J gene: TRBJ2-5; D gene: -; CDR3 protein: CASSARGQETQYF; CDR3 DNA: TGTGCCAGCAGCGCTAGGGGCCAAGAGACCCAGTACTTC
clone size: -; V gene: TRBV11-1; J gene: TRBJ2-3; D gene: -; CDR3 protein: CASSFLKGLGTDTQYF; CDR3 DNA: TGTGCCAGCAGCTTTCTGAAGGGGTTGGGCACAGATACGCAGTATTTT
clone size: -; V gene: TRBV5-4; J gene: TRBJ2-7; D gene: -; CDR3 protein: CASTRGGPADSFYEQYF; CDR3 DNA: TGTGCCAGCACCAGGGGAGGGCCTGCTGACTCTTTCTACGAGCAGTACTTC
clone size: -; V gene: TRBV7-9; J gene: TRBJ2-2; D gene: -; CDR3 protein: CASSLSRTGELFF; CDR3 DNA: TGTGCCAGCAGCTTATCGCGCACCGGGGAGCTGTTTTTT
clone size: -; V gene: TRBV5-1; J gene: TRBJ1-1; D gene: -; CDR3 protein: CASTVDRNTEAFF; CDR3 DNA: TGCGCCAGCACCGTGGACAGGAACACTGAAGCTTTCTTT
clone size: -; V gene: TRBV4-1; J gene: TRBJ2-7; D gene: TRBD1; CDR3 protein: CASSKFMTGNDEQYF; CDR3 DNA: TGCGCCAGCTCGAAATTCATGACAGGGAACGACGAGCAGTACTTC
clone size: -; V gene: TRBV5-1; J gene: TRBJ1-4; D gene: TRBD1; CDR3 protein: CASSRTGEDEKLFF; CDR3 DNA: TGCGCCAGCAGCCGGACAGGGGAAGATGAAAAACTGTTTTTT
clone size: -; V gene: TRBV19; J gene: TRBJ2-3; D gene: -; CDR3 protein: CASSIRQYRTDTQYF; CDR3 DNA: TGTGCCAGTAGTATTCGTCAGTATCGCACAGATACGCAGTATTTT
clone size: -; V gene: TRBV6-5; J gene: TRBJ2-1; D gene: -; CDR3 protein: CASGLGLAARNEQFF; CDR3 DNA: TGTGCCAGCGGGTTGGGACTGGCGGCTCGGAATGAGCAGTTCTTC
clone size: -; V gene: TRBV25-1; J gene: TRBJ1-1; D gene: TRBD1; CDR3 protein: CASSDYSLTGSTEAFF; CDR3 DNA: TGTGCCAGCAGTGATTATAGTTTGACAGGGTCGACTGAAGCTTTCTTT
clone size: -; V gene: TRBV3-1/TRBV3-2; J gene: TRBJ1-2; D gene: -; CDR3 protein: CASSQDLQGYGYTF; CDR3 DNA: TGTGCCAGCAGCCAAGATTTGCAGGGCTATGGCTACACCTTC
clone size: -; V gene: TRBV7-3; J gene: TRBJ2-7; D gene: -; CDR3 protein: CASSEGGASYEQYF; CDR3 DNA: TGTGCCAGCAGCGAAGGGGGGGCATCGTACGAGCAGTACTTC
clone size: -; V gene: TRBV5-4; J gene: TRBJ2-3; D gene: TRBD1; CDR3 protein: CASRTNRDRVQDTQYF; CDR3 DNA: TGTGCCAGCAGAACAAACCGGGACAGGGTGCAAGATACGCAGTATTTT
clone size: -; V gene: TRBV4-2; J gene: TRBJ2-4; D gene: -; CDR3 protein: CASSQSQQSKNIQYF; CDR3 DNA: TGTGCCAGCAGCCAAAGTCAACAGTCTAAAAACATTCAGTACTTC
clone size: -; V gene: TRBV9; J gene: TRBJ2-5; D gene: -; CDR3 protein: CASSVDQGRVQETQYF; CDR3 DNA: TGTGCCAGCAGCGTAGACCAGGGGCGGGTCCAAGAGACCCAGTACTTC
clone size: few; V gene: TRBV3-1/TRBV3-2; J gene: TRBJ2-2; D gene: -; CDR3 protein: CASSHSLALVHTGELFF; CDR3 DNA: TGTGCCAGCAGCCATTCCCTGGCGCTAGTCCACACCGGGGAGCTGTTTTTT